The clone carrying this TCR beta chain occurred a few times. The data stem from a study of T-cell memory formation after mild COVID-19. After 5'RACE with constant-segment primers, TCR alpha and TCR beta cDNA libraries carrying sample barcodes and UMIs were obtained. A single record per CDR3 protein comes from TCRdb applying MiXCR to the 5' RACE reads. The table includes roughly 250,000 distinct CDR3 sequences, around 15% detected once. The CDR3 spans 16 residues. Germline CDR1 is SNHLY and CDR2 is FYNNEI. The V gene end was trimmed by 7 bases and the J gene end by 0 bases; junction bases not matched to a gene: 6.

The material sequenced was PBMCs or a T cell subset sorted from them (not recorded which). The origin of this receptor is a man younger than 35 who had mild COVID-19 (a few samples of this study predate the infection). Cell type and time point are not known. The chain carries TRBV2 and TRBJ2-1, with TRBD2 matching 10 bases. CDR3 nucleotide sequence: TGTGCCAGCACGGATAGCGGGGGGCCCTCCTACAATGAGCAGTTCTTC. It encodes CASTDSGGPSYNEQFF.